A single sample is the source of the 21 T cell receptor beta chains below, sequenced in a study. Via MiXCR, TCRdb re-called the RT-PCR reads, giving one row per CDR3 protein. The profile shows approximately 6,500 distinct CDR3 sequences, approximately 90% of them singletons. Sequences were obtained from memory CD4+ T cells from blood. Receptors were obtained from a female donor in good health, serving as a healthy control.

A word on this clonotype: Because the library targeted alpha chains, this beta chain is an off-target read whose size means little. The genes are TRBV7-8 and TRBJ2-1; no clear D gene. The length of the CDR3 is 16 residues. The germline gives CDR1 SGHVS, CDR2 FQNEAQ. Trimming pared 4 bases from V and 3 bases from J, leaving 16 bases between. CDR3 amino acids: CASSSTPLNIYNEQFF. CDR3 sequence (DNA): TGTGCCAGCAGCTCGACACCGCTCAATATCTACAATGAGCAGTTCTTC.

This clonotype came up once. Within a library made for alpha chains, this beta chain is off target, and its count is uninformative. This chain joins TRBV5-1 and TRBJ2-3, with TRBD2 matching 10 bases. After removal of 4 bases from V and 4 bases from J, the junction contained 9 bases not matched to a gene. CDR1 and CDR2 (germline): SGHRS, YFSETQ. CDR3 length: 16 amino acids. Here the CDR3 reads CASSLMPAGGPDTQYF. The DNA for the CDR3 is TGCGCCAGCAGCCTAATGCCAGCGGGAGGGCCAGATACGCAGTATTTT.

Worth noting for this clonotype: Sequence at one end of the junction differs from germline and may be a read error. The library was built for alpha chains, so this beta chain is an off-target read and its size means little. CDR3 sequence reads: CASNPVGADTQYF. The CDR3 bases are TGTGCCAGCAACCCTGTTGGGGCAGATACGCAGTATTTT. The V gene is TRBV4-1, the J gene TRBJ2-3; D gene uncertain. The CDR3 is made up of 13 amino acids. Germline V gene data show CDR1 as MGHRA and CDR2 as YSYEKL.

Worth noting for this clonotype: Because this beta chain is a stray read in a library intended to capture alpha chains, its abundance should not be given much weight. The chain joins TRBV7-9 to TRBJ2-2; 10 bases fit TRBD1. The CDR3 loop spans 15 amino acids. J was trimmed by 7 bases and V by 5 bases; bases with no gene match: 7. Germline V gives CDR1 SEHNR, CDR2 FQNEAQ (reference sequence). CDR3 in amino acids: CASSPRQGAGGELFF. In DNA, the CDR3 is TGTGCCAGCAGCCCCAGACAGGGGGCCGGCGGGGAGCTGTTTTTT.

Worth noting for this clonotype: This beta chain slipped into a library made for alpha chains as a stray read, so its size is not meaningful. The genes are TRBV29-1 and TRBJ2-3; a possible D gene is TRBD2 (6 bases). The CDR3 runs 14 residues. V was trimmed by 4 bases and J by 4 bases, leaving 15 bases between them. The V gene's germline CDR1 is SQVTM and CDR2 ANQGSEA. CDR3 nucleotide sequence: TGCAGCGTTGTGAGGTTCGGGACTGCAGATACGCAGTATTTT. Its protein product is CSVVRFGTADTQYF.

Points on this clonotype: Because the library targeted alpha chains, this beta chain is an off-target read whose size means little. DNA of the CDR3: TGCAGCGTTGACAGGGGGGAGCCAGATACGCAGTATTTT. Protein product: CSVDRGEPDTQYF. The V gene is TRBV29-1, the J gene TRBJ2-3; D perhaps matches TRBD1 (7 bases). The CDR3 totals 13 residues. The V gene's germline CDR1 is SQVTM and CDR2 ANQGSEA. The V end lost 3 bases, the J end lost 4 bases, and 11 bases lay between the germline ends.

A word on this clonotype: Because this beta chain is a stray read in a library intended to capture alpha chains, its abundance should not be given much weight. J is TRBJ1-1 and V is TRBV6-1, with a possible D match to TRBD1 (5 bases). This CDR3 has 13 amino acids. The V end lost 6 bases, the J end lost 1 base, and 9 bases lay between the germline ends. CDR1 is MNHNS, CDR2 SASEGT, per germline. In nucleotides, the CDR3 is TGTGCCAGCAGGGACACAGGGAACACTGAAGCTTTCTTT. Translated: CASRDTGNTEAFF.

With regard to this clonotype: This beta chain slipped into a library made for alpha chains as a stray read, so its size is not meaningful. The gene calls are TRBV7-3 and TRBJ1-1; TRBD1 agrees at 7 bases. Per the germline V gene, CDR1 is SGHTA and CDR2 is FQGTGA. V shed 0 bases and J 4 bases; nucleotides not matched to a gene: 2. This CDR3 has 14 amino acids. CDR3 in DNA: TGTGCCAGCAGCTTAACGTCAGGGGGCACTGAAGCTTTCTTT. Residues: CASSLTSGGTEAFF.

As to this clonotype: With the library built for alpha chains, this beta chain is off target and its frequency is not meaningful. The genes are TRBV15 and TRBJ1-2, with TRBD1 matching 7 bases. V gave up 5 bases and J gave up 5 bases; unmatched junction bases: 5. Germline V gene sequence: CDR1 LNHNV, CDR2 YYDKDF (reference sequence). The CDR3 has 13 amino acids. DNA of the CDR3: TGTGCCACCAGCCGCGGACAGGATTATGGCTACACCTTC. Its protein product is CATSRGQDYGYTF.

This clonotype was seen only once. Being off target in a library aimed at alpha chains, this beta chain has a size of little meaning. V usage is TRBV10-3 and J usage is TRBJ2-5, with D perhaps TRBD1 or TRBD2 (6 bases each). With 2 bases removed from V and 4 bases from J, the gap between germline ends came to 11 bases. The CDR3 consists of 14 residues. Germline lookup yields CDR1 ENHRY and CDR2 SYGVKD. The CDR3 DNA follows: TGTGCCATCAGTGAGGAACCGGGGGCAGAGACCCAGTACTTC. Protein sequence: CAISEEPGAETQYF.

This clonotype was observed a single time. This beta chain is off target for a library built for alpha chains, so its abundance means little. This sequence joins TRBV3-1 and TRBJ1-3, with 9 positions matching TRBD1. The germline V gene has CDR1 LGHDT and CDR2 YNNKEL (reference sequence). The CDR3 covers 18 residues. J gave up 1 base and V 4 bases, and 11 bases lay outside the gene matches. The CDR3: CASSPPRDRAGSGNTIYF. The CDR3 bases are TGTGCCAGCAGCCCCCCTCGGGACAGGGCCGGGTCTGGAAACACCATATATTTT.

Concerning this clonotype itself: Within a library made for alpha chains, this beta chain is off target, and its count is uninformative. CDR3 region: CASSYSSGGRTEAFF. The CDR3 bases are TGTGCCAGCAGTTACTCCTCAGGGGGCCGGACTGAAGCTTTCTTT. The chain uses TRBV6-5 and TRBJ1-1; 8 nucleotides align to TRBD1. This CDR3 has 15 residues. Germline CDR1 reads MNHEY; CDR2 reads SVGAGI. The ends lost 0 bases at V and 5 bases at J; junction bases unmatched: 5.

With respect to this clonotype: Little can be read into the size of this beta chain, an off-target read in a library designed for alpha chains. CDR3 nucleotides: TGCGCCAGCAGCTTGGCTGGAGGGGAAGAGACCCAGTACTTC. Its protein is CASSLAGGEETQYF. V usage is TRBV5-1 and J usage is TRBJ2-5; a possible D gene is TRBD2 (6 bases). Trimming cost V 0 bases and J 3 bases, with 9 bases left between them. This CDR3 spans 14 amino acids. Germline V gene data show CDR1 as SGHRS and CDR2 as YFSETQ.

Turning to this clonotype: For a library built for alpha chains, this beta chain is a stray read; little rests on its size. CDR3 DNA: TGCAGCATTATCTCTGGGGCCAACGTCCTGACTTTC. Its protein is CSIISGANVLTF. The chain carries TRBV29-1 and TRBJ2-6; D call uncertain. The V and J ends lost 8 bases and 0 bases respectively, with 5 bases between them. In germline, CDR1 is SQVTM, CDR2 ANQGSEA. This CDR3 spans 12 amino acids.

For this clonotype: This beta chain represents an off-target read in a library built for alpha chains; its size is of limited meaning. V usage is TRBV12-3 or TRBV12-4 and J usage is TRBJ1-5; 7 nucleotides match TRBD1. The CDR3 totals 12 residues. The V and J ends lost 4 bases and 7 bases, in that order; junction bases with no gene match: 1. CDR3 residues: CASSWDRQPQHF. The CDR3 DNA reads TGTGCCAGCAGTTGGGACAGACAGCCCCAGCATTTT.

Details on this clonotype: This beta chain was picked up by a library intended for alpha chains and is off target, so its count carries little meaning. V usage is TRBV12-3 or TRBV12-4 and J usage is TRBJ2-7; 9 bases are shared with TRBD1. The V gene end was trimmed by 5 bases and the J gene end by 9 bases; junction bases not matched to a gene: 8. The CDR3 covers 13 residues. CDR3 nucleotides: TGTGCCAGCAGTACCGCACAGGGGGCCTCGCAGTACTTC. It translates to CASSTAQGASQYF.

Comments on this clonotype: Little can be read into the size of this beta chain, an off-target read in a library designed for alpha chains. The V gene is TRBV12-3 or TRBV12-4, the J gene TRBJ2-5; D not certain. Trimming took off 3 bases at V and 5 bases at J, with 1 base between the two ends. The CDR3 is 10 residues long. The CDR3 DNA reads TGTGCCAGCAGTTTCGAGACCCAGTACTTC. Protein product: CASSFETQYF.

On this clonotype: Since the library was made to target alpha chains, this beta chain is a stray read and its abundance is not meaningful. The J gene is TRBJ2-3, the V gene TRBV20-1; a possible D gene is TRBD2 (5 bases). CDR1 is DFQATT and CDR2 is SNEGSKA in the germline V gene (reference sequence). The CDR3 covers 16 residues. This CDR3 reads CSGKGARPSSTDTQYF. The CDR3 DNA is TGCAGCGGCAAGGGAGCGAGACCCTCAAGCACAGATACGCAGTATTTT.

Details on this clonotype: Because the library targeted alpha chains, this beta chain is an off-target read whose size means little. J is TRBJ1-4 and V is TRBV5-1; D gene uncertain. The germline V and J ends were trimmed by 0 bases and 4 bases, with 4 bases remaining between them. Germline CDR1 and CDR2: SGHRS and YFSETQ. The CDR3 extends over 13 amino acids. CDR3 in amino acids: CASSLEGNEKLFF. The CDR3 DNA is TGCGCCAGCAGCTTGGAGGGTAATGAAAAACTGTTTTTT.

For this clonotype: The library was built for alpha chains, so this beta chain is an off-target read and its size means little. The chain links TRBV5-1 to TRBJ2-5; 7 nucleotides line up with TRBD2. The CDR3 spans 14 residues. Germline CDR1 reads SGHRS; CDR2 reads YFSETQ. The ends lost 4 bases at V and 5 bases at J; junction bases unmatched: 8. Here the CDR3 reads CASSPPGGSETQYF. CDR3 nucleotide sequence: TGCGCCAGCAGCCCACCTGGCGGGAGTGAGACCCAGTACTTC.

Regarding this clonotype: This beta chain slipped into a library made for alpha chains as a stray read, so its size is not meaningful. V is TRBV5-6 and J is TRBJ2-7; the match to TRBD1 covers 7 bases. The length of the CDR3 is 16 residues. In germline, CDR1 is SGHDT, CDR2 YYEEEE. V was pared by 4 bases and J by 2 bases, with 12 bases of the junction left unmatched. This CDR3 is CASSTSGTAAAYEQYF. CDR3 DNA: TGTGCCAGCAGCACGTCGGGGACAGCTGCTGCCTACGAGCAGTACTTC.